The clone carrying this TCR beta chain was found many times. What it recognizes is unknown. The entry originates in a study of CD8 T cells in ankylosing spondylitis. Study findings and constraints: The study identified a TCR beta motif of 7 or 8 highly homologous variants that appeared characteristic of ankylosing spondylitis blood. Matched synovial fluid from ankylosing spondylitis patients was reported to be enriched for disease-linked clones.

MiXCR was run by TCRdb on the 5' RACE reads, yielding one entry per CDR3 protein. The sample includes some 130,000 distinct CDR3 sequences, about 7.3% of them seen just once. This TCR was sampled from a female donor with ankylosing spondylitis or in good health (not recorded which). Sequenced sample: blood, either unsorted or a sorted T cell fraction (not recorded which).

The DNA for the CDR3 is TGCAGTGCTAGAGATCGCCCAGCGGGGGGGGAGACCCAGTACTTC. Its protein product is CSARDRPAGGETQYF. The rearrangement links TRBV20-1 to TRBJ2-5; the match to TRBD2 covers 10 bases. The CDR3 length is 15 residues. Per germline, CDR1 DFQATT and CDR2 SNEGSKA (reference sequence). The V segment lost 0 bases and the J segment 5 bases; nucleotides outside the gene matches: 6.